The clone carrying this TCR beta chain was seen a single time. Its target is not known. Sequencing used cDNA as its template, made by extracting RNA and reverse transcribing it. The method was immunoSEQ multiplex PCR; TCRdb's version includes in-frame clones alone and lacks a portion of them. The sample lists more than 150,000 clones; roughly 64% were seen once. The data were taken from a study of CD8+ T cells in alopecia areata. Study outcomes and limitations: Lesional tissue from the scalp (especially in alopecia totalis/universalis) showed higher clonality than normal scalp. TCRs were shared less clearly across patients than in mice, possibly for HLA-related reasons.

The treatment is: oral pan-JAK inhibitor, 5-10 mg twice daily. Trimming took off 4 bases at V and 8 bases at J, with 16 bases between the two ends. The CDR3 runs 15 residues. CDR1 is SGHRS, CDR2 YFSETQ, per germline. The receptor's source is a human donor with alopecia areata. Material: CD8+ T cells sorted from blood, obtained at week 24, from a patient treated with tofacitinib. This sequence joins TRBV5-1 and TRBJ1-6; D is uncertain. The CDR3 DNA sequence: TGCGCCAGCAGCGTAACGGGATCTGAGCATTCACCCCTCCACTTT. Amino acid sequence: CASSVTGSEHSPLHF.